The sample holds many counts of the clone carrying this T cell receptor beta chain. This sample is part of a study of T cells in Graves' hyperthyroidism and ophthalmopathy. From RNA transcripts, TCR beta CDR3 regions were amplified. The primer set for the first-round RT-PCR of the TCR CDR3 was HTBI. TCRdb itself ran the multiplex PCR reads through MiXCR, one entry per CDR3 protein. The sample has about 300,000 distinct CDR3 sequences, around 13% seen once. The sample comprised blood. This TCR was recovered from a middle-aged woman with Graves' hyperthyroidism.

Here the CDR3 reads CASSIQGAPAKNIQYF. CDR3 in DNA: TGTGCCAGCAGCATACAGGGGGCGCCAGCCAAAAACATTCAGTACTTC. The gene calls are TRBV2 and TRBJ2-4, with 9 bases aligning to TRBD1. The CDR3 sequence is 16 residues long. V dropped 6 bases and J dropped 0; count of bases not matched to a gene: 6. Germline loops: CDR1 SNHLY, CDR2 FYNNEI.